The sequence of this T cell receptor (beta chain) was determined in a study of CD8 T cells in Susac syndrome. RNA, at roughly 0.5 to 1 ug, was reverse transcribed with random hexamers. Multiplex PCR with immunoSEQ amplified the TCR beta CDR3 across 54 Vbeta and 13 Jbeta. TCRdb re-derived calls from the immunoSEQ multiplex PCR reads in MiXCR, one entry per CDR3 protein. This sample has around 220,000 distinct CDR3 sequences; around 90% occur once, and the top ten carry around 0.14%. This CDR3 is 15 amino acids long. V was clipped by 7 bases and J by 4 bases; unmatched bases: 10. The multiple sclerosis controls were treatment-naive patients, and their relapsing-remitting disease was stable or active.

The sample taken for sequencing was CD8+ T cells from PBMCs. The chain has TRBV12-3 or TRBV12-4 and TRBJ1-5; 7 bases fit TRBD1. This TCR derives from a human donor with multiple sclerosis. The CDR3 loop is CASTTLGTENQPQHF. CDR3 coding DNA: TGTGCCAGCACCACCTTGGGGACAGAGAATCAGCCCCAGCATTTT.